The 6 T cell receptor beta chains below were found in one sample sequenced in a study of identical twins. MiXCR was run by TCRdb on the 5' RACE reads, yielding one entry per CDR3 protein. Of hundreds of thousands of distinct CDR3 sequences detected, 21% appear once; the ten largest clones hold 4.3%. The same sample was also studied in work on T cells expressing NK-cell markers.

Sequencing was carried out using PBMCs. The receptor set was obtained from a woman under 30 in good health.

This clonotype has ten or more counts. The rearrangement joins TRBV29-1 to TRBJ2-3; tentatively, D is TRBD2 (6 bases). The CDR3 is 13 amino acids. Trimming stripped 5 bases from V and 3 bases from J, with 12 bases between. Germline V gene data show CDR1 as SQVTM and CDR2 as ANQGSEA. The CDR3 sequence: CSVCRGRTDTQYF. CDR3 bases: TGCAGCGTTTGTCGGGGGAGGACAGATACGCAGTATTTT.

This clonotype showed up many times. V is TRBV20-1 and J is TRBJ2-5; maybe TRBD2 (5 bases). The CDR3 loop spans 13 amino acids. Trimming left V 2 bases short and J 5 bases short, with 12 bases between. Germline lookup yields CDR1 DFQATT and CDR2 SNEGSKA (reference sequence). This CDR3 reads CSARSPEVETQYF. The CDR3, as DNA: TGCAGTGCTAGATCCCCGGAGGTGGAGACCCAGTACTTC.

This clonotype was detected a few times. The chain carries TRBV20-1 and TRBJ2-5, with 10 bases fitting TRBD1. Germline loops: CDR1 DFQATT, CDR2 SNEGSKA (reference sequence). V lost 6 bases to trimming and J lost 7 bases; unmatched junction nucleotides: 11. This CDR3 comprises 14 residues. CDR3 sequence reads: CSASIGTGEGTQYF. In DNA form, the CDR3 reads TGCAGTGCATCTATCGGGACAGGGGAAGGGACCCAGTACTTC.

The V gene is TRBV27, the J gene TRBJ2-1, with a weak D call TRBD1 (6 bases). V was cut by 6 bases and J by 6 bases, with 15 bases left in between. There are 14 residues in the CDR3. The V gene's germline CDR1 is MNHEY and CDR2 SMNVEV (reference sequence). The CDR3 region is CASRLDPRGNEQFF. Here the CDR3 DNA reads TGTGCCAGCAGACTCGACCCCAGGGGCAATGAGCAGTTCTTC.

This clonotype was found a few times. This rearrangement joins TRBV20-1 to TRBJ1-2, with D perhaps TRBD1 (5 bases). The CDR3 is made up of 11 amino acids. Deletions cut 7 bases from V and 6 bases from J, with 12 bases between. Germline CDR1 reads DFQATT; CDR2 reads SNEGSKA (reference sequence). This CDR3 is CSVSQGNGYTF. The CDR3 DNA follows: TGCAGTGTAAGCCAGGGAAATGGCTACACCTTC.

This clonotype came up many times. This rearrangement joins TRBV6-1 to TRBJ2-7, with 7 bases matching TRBD1. The germline V gene has CDR1 MNHNS and CDR2 SASEGT. Trimming removed 0 bases from V and 5 bases from J; junction bases left unmatched: 7. The CDR3 totals 15 residues. Written as DNA, the CDR3 is TGTGCCAGCAGTGAAGCGGAACAGGGGCCCGACGAGCAGTACTTC. It codes for CASSEAEQGPDEQYF.